This T cell receptor beta chain was captured in a study of blood T cells in healthy people across ages (dated by TCRdb to 2014 to 2015). Background on the whole study: In model experiments, template switching captured roughly one uniquely barcoded TCR beta cDNA molecule for every two T cells. To avoid experimental bias, donors of different ages were distributed randomly across sequencing lanes. Four age groups were formed from the donors: young (average about 16 years), middle-aged (just under 40), aged (roughly 59) and long-lived (about 80). Using the same blood draw, the study looked at two additional independent replicas of 1 million unique cDNA reads for two donors, one aged 18 to 30 and the other aged 80 or older. Age-related changes in TCR beta repertoire diversity were measured in the study by deep sequencing normalized with unique cDNA molecular identifiers. Broad study findings and their caveats: Compared with the aged group, the long-lived group had more naive CD4+ T cells, fewer expanded clones and increased TCR diversity, a pattern suggesting age selection. Estimates of total diversity based on one million sequenced T cells were regarded as lower bounds and as underestimates. Observed TCR beta diversity per million T cells fell roughly linearly with age, and a significant reduction was already apparent by age about 43. Because donor CMV infection status was unknown, age-related changes in expanded clonotypes were potentially confounded. There was a strong correlation between observed TCR beta diversity and the percentage of naive T cells measured by flow cytometry. Bulk unsorted PBMC profiling prevented conclusive comparison of naive and antigen-experienced compartments.

Donors were about 36 systemically healthy Caucasian individuals from Russia aged roughly 6 to 90 years. Each donor gave around 9.8 milliliters of peripheral blood, collected into EDTA-treated Vacutainer tubes. Ficoll-Paque density-gradient centrifugation was used to isolate PBMCs, with at least 6.5 million obtained per sample. Total RNA, at least 6 micrograms per sample, was extracted from PBMCs with Trizol reagent. The percentages of naive CD45RAhigh/CD27high T cells were determined by flow cytometry on a PBMC aliquot from every donor. This clonotype was seen only a few times. Its antigen specificity is not known. There are no base qualities to consult, and no much larger clone falls within one base. Reading the germline V gene gives CDR1 SGHAT and CDR2 FQNNGV. The junction carries 9 bases between V and J, which are trimmed by 6 bases and 2 bases respectively. There are 13 amino acids in the CDR3, from cysteine to phenylalanine inclusive. Solely the CDR3 DNA is kept, with 39 bases framed from the first base.

The method was 5' RACE. TCRdb lists the instrument as Illumina HiSeq 2500. A second PCR of about 7 to 12 cycles was performed with a sample-barcoded 5' primer and a J-beta primer mix. A unique molecular identifier was introduced onto each TCR beta cDNA molecule by a template-switch 5' adaptor carrying 12 random nucleotides. Each sample yielded at least 2.5 million CDR3-containing paired-end reads. First-strand cDNA synthesis was performed from all RNA using the Mint cDNA synthesis kit, with priming by a TRBC-specific oligonucleotide. Following uracil-DNA glycosylase treatment, a first 18-cycle PCR with universal primers M1SS and BC2_uni_R was performed on all cDNA. In the paper's pipeline: Each sample was normalized by randomly selecting 1 million high-quality reads, each carrying a distinct molecular identifier. Instead of being binned into consensus sequences, reads with shared molecular identifiers were discarded. MiTCR, run with a Q25 quality threshold and the strictest error-elimination algorithm, handled CDR3 identification, clonotype clustering and error correction. A nonparametric unseen species model using Euler transformation provided a lower-bound estimate of total TCR beta diversity. The raw public data were reprocessed by TCRdb itself: fastp quality trimming at Q25, MiXCR clonotype calling, in-frame beta chains only. Records with the same CDR3 protein are collapsed into one entry carrying the most frequent genes and DNA. For this entry, the V and J calls and clone size follow TCRdb and not the study's own pipeline. The sample includes some 1.4 million distinct CDR3 sequences, with approximately 38% observed a single time. The ten largest clones represent 7.9% of the sample.

The rearranged chain carries TRBV11-2 and TRBJ2-3; a confident D gene designation cannot be given. This sequence was found in a woman under 30 in good health. What was sequenced was blood. This receptor carries the CDR3 CASRSPPTDTQYF. Read as DNA, the sequence is TGTGCCAGCAGATCCCCCCCCACAGATACGCAGTATTTT.